Each of the 26 T cell receptor beta chains below was sequenced from the same sample in a study of graft-versus-host responses after intestinal transplantation. Antigens of these TCRs are unknown. Data came from immunoSEQ multiplex PCR; TCRdb stores just in-frame clones and leaves some out. The data contain approximately 90,000 clones, about 93% of them singletons. The specimen comprised unstimulated CD8+ T cells sorted from spleen or lymph node cells, sampled before intestinal transplant. These receptors all come from a human donor who received an intestinal transplant.

The chain joins TRBV5-6 to TRBJ1-4; no reliable D call. The CDR3 sequence is 14 residues long. V lost 3 bases and J 8 bases, leaving 14 bases between the germline ends. Germline V gene sequence: CDR1 SGHDT, CDR2 YYEEEE. The CDR3 DNA is TGTGCCAGCAGCTCAAGTCAGGAGGAGGAAAAACTGTTTTTT. Translated, it gives CASSSSQEEEKLFF.

The CDR3 coding sequence is TGTGCCAGCAGCTTAAGACAGTACTATGGCTACACCTTC. It is translated as CASSLRQYYGYTF. This sequence joins TRBV7-2 and TRBJ1-2; a weak D match, TRBD1 (5 bases). CDR1 and CDR2 (germline): SGHTA, FQGNSA. This CDR3 region has 13 residues. The germline V and J ends were trimmed by 2 bases and 3 bases, with 7 bases remaining between them. The whole variable domain, filled in from reference TRBV7-2 and TRBJ1-2, reads GAGVSQSPSNKVTEKGKDVELRCDPISGHTALYWYRQSLGQGLEFLIYFQGNSAPDKSGLPSDRFSAERTGGSVSTLTIQRTQQEDSAVYLCASSLRQYYGYTFGSGTRLTVV.

This clone was recorded a few times. The rearrangement joins TRBV10-1 to TRBJ2-1; D not resolved. The CDR3 consists of 13 residues. V was pared by 2 bases and J by 6 bases, with 8 bases between. Germline-derived CDR1 and CDR2 are WNHNN and SYGVQD (reference sequence). The CDR3 spells CASSEPKLNEQFF. In nucleotides, the CDR3 is TGCGCCAGCAGTGAGCCGAAGCTCAATGAGCAGTTCTTC.

This clone was counted once. V is TRBV21-1 and J is TRBJ1-2; the table gives TRBD1 as D, unverified against the DNA. TRBV21-1 is deemed a pseudogene. The CDR3 spans 18 residues. The CDR3: CASSGRRDRVLIMYGYTF. The CDR3 DNA reads as TGTGCCAGCAGCGGACGCCGGGACAGGGTTTTAATAATGTATGGCTACACCTTC.

The V gene is TRBV27, the J gene TRBJ2-7, with 8 bases identical to TRBD2. V shed 5 bases, J shed 6 bases, and the junction held 6 bases outside the gene matches. This CDR3 is 13 amino acids long. Germline assignment: CDR1 MNHEY and CDR2 SMNVEV (reference sequence). As DNA, the CDR3 is TGTGCCAGCAGTGGGTCGGGGGGGCCCGAGCAGTACTTC. Translating it yields CASSGSGGPEQYF.

This chain connects TRBV29-1 to TRBJ2-1, with a tentative D call TRBD1 (6 bases). Germline V gives CDR1 SQVTM, CDR2 ANQGSEA. The CDR3 is made up of 15 amino acids. V dropped 4 bases and J dropped 7 bases, with 20 bases sitting between them. CDR3 loop: CSVVGQLDWENEQFF. The CDR3 bases are TGCAGCGTTGTAGGACAGCTAGATTGGGAAAATGAGCAGTTCTTC.

The gene calls are TRBV7-6 and TRBJ2-2; the match to TRBD2 covers 11 bases. Germline values: CDR1 SGHVS, CDR2 FNYEAQ. The V and J ends lost 1 base and 6 bases, in that order; junction bases with no gene match: 16. CDR3 size: 20 residues. The CDR3 coding sequence is TGTGCCAGCAGCTTAGGCCCGGGACTAGCGGCGTATGGACGGCCCGGGGAGCTGTTTTTT. Translating it yields CASSLGPGLAAYGRPGELFF.

CDR3 sequence (DNA): TGCGCCAGCAGCGCACAGGGTGCTAATGAAAAACTGTTTTTT. Protein: CASSAQGANEKLFF. The chain uses TRBV4-1 and TRBJ1-4, with D maybe TRBD1 (6 bases). Germline V lookup: CDR1 MGHRA, CDR2 YSYEKL. The ends were cut back, 5 bases at V and 3 bases at J, with 10 bases in the middle. The CDR3 consists of 14 residues.

The V gene is TRBV19, the J gene TRBJ2-6; D gene ambiguous. The V gene lost 4 bases and the J gene lost 0 bases, with 4 bases spanning the gap. This CDR3 comprises 14 residues. Germline V gives CDR1 LNHDA, CDR2 SQIVND (reference sequence). The CDR3 loop reads CASSRASGANVLTF. CDR3 DNA: TGTGCCAGTAGTAGGGCCTCTGGGGCCAACGTCCTGACTTTC.

The V and J genes are TRBV10-2 and TRBJ1-5; tentative D call: TRBD1 (5 bases). Looked up from germline, CDR1 is WSHSY and CDR2 is SAAADI. The CDR3 spans 16 residues. The ends were cut back, 2 bases at V and 2 bases at J, with 13 bases in the middle. CDR3 sequence (DNA): TGCGCCAGCAGTGAGGGGACTGGCGGGGGCAATCAGCCCCAGCATTTT. Translated: CASSEGTGGGNQPQHF.

In its sample, this clone was seen once. The rearrangement joins TRBV5-8 to TRBJ2-5; the D gene is possibly TRBD1 (6 bases). The end of the DNA fits TRBJ2-7 better, so the J call may be wrong. CDR3 length equals 14 residues. Germline V CDR1 and CDR2: SGHTS, YDEGEE. The DNA of the CDR3 is TGTGCCAGCAGCTTGGGTCAGGGGATCTACGAGCAGTACTTC. Translated, it gives CASSLGQGIYEQYF.

In its sample, this clone was seen a few times. The V call is TRBV10-2, the J call TRBJ2-1; 10 positions agree with TRBD1. The germline V gene has CDR1 WSHSY and CDR2 SAAADI. The J segment lost 8 bases and the V segment lost 6 bases, leaving 4 bases of the junction unmatched. This CDR3 comprises 13 residues. In DNA form, the CDR3 reads TGCGCCAGCAGGGGGACAGGGGAATATGAGCAGTTCTTC. Translation: CASRGTGEYEQFF.

As for this clone: One junction end does not reproduce the germline sequence, and a read error may be involved. The rearrangement links TRBV7-8 to TRBJ2-3; D is undetermined. This CDR3 has 15 residues. Germline V gives CDR1 SGHVS, CDR2 FQNEAQ. The CDR3 nucleotides are TGTGCCAGCAGCTTATATGTGGATAGCAAAGATACGCAGTATTTT. Amino acids: CASSLYVDSKDTQYF.

This rearrangement joins TRBV4-3 to TRBJ2-7, with 7 positions matching TRBD1. The CDR3 spans 13 residues. CDR1 is LGHNA and CDR2 is YSLEER in the germline V gene. Losses at the gene ends were 4 bases for V and 5 bases for J; bases not matched to a gene: 5. DNA for the CDR3: TGCGCCAGCAGCCTTACAGGGGACGACGAGCAGTACTTC. Protein product: CASSLTGDDEQYF.

The chain links TRBV4-1 to TRBJ2-3; TRBD2 agrees at 8 bases. Germline-derived CDR1 and CDR2 are MGHRA and YSYEKL. The CDR3 covers 17 residues. J was trimmed by 5 bases and V by 5 bases; bases with no gene match: 15. The CDR3 coding sequence is TGCGCCAGCAGCACCCCAAGGGGCGGCGGGGGGAGAGATACGCAGTATTTT. It yields the protein CASSTPRGGGGRDTQYF.

This clone has only a few counts. This sequence joins TRBV6-5 and TRBJ2-7; D uncertain. Trimming cost V 10 bases and J 4 bases, with 11 bases left between them. There are 11 residues in the CDR3. Germline loops: CDR1 MNHEY, CDR2 SVGAGI. As DNA, the CDR3 is TGTGCCACCCTCTCCGGTTACGAGCAGTACTTC. Residues: CATLSGYEQYF.

This clone was seen just once. The rearrangement links TRBV11-2 to TRBJ2-3; D possibly corresponds to TRBD2 (5 bases). Trimming removed 1 base from V and 1 base from J, with 6 bases in between. The germline V gene encodes CDR1 SGHAT and CDR2 FQNNGV. The CDR3 has 14 residues. CDR3 amino acids: CASSLAGGTDTQYF. CDR3 nucleotides: TGTGCCAGCAGCTTAGCCGGGGGCACAGATACGCAGTATTTT.

The J gene is TRBJ2-3, the V gene TRBV13; tentative D call: TRBD1 (7 bases). V was cut by 4 bases and J by 3 bases, with 26 bases left in between. Germline V lookup: CDR1 PRHDT, CDR2 FYEKMQ (reference sequence). The CDR3 contains 19 residues. The CDR3 here is CASSSLTAPTGRLTDTQYF. The CDR3 DNA reads TGTGCCAGCAGCTCCCTTACGGCCCCGACAGGGAGGTTAACAGATACGCAGTATTTT.

This chain links TRBV4-1 with TRBJ1-1, with TRBD1 as a possible D gene (6 bases). The CDR3 extends over 14 amino acids. Trimming stripped 4 bases from V and 6 bases from J, with 15 bases between. CDR1 is MGHRA and CDR2 is YSYEKL in the germline V gene. CDR3 loop: CASSPVQGGSEAFF. Written as DNA, the CDR3 is TGCGCCAGCAGCCCCGTACAGGGAGGGTCTGAAGCTTTCTTT.

This clone appeared a single time. J is TRBJ2-2 and V is TRBV27; no reliable D call. The germline gives CDR1 MNHEY, CDR2 SMNVEV (reference sequence). The CDR3 runs to 13 residues. V was cut by 4 bases and J by 3 bases, with 6 bases left in between. In nucleotides, the CDR3 is TGTGCCAGCAGTTATCTACACACCGGGGAGCTGTTTTTT. Encoded protein: CASSYLHTGELFF.

The CDR3 spells CASRPGTGHYGYTF. The CDR3 coding sequence is TGTGCCAGCAGGCCCGGGACAGGGCACTATGGCTACACCTTC. The rearrangement links TRBV7-9 to TRBJ1-2, with 9 bases that match TRBD1. V lost 6 bases and J lost 3; bases outside the gene matches: 5. Germline CDR1 and CDR2: SEHNR and FQNEAQ (reference sequence). This CDR3 spans 14 amino acids.

The chain combines TRBV5-1 with TRBJ2-7, with D tentatively TRBD2 (6 bases). This CDR3 has 12 residues. The germline gives CDR1 SGHRS, CDR2 YFSETQ. Trimming removed 4 bases at V and 6 bases at J, with 11 bases between. The CDR3 bases are TGCGCCAGCAGCCTGGGACTTGGCGAGCAGTACTTC. This translates into CASSLGLGEQYF.

This chain links TRBV7-9 with TRBJ2-6; 8 bases agree with TRBD1. The CDR3 covers 19 residues. CDR1 and CDR2 (germline): SEHNR, FQNEAQ (reference sequence). After removal of 1 base from V and 4 bases from J, the junction contained 12 bases not matched to a gene. The CDR3 DNA reads as TGTGCCAGCAGCTTAGAAGAGGACAGGGTTGCTCGGGGGGCCAACGTCCTGACTTTC. Amino acid sequence: CASSLEEDRVARGANVLTF.

The genes are TRBV29-1 and TRBJ2-7; 8 nucleotides align to TRBD2. Germline V gene data show CDR1 as SQVTM and CDR2 as ANQGSEA. The CDR3 spans 16 residues. J was trimmed by 0 bases and V by 6 bases; bases with no gene match: 13. The CDR3 nucleotides read TGCAGCGTACTATATGGGGGGCGGGGGGCCTCCTACGAGCAGTACTTC. Its translation is CSVLYGGRGASYEQYF.

This sequence joins TRBV5-5 and TRBJ1-6, with D uncertain. Germline CDR1 reads SGHKS; CDR2 reads YYEKEE (reference sequence). V was pared by 1 base and J by 0 bases, with 11 bases between. The CDR3 spans 17 residues. CDR3 region: CASSLSLSSSYNSPLHF. The CDR3 DNA is TGTGCCAGCAGCTTGAGTCTTTCGAGCTCCTATAATTCACCCCTCCACTTT.

This clone was counted a single time. The chain couples TRBV30 to TRBJ1-1; possibly TRBD1 for D (6 bases). Trimming took off 2 bases at V and 7 bases at J, with 17 bases between the two ends. The CDR3 is made up of 14 amino acids. Germline loops: CDR1 GTSNPN, CDR2 SVGIG (reference sequence). The CDR3, as DNA: TGTGCCTGGAGTAACCCGACAGGTTGGGGTGAAGCTTTCTTT. Protein product: CAWSNPTGWGEAFF.